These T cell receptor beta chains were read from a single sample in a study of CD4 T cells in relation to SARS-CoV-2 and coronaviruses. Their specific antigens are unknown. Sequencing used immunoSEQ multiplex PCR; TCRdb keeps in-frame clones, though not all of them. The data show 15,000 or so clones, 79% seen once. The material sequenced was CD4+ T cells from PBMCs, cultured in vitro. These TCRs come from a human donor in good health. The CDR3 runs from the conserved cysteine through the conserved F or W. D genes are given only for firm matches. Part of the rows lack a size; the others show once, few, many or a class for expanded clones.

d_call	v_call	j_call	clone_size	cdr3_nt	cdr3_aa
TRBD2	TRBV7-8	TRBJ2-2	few	TGTGCCAGCAGCAGGACTAGCGGGGGGAACACCGGGGAGCTGTTTTTT	CASSRTSGGNTGELFF
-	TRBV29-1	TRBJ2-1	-	TGCAGCGTTAGGCAGGGGTCCTACAATGAGCAGTTCTTC	CSVRQGSYNEQFF
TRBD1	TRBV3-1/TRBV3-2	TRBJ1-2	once	TGTGCCAGCAGCCAAGTGGGGGGGACAGGGCCCTCTGTAAGGTATGGCTACACCTTC	CASSQVGGTGPSVRYGYTF
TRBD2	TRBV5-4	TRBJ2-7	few	TGTGCCAGCAGCTTTAAACTAGCGAGGACCTACGAGCAGTACTTC	CASSFKLARTYEQYF
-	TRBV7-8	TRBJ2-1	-	TGTGCCAGCAGCTTAGTGGTCGGGTTGGTCAATGAGCAGTTCTTC	CASSLVVGLVNEQFF
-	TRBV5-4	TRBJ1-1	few	TGTGCCAGCAGCTTGGGTGAAGGGAGGACTGAAGCTTTCTTT	CASSLGEGRTEAFF
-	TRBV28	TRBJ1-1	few	TGTGCCAGCAGGCTCGCGGGCGGCGACCCTTTCTTT	CASRLAGGDPFF
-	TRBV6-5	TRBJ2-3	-	TGTGCCAGCAGTTACTCGAGCTTCGGTGGCACAGATACGCAGTATTTT	CASSYSSFGGTDTQYF
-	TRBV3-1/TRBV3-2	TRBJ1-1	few	TGTGCCAGCAGCCAAGAAGGGGCCTCTTTCTTT	CASSQEGASFF
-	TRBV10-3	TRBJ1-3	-	TGTGCCGCCCTAGGGACTCGCGGAAACACCATATATTTT	CAALGTRGNTIYF
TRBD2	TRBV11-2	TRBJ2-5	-	TGTGCCAGCAGTCGGACTAGCGGCCAAGAGACCCAGTACTTC	CASSRTSGQETQYF
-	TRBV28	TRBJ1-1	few	TGTGCCAGCAGCACCGGGACATACAACACTGAAGCTTTCTTT	CASSTGTYNTEAFF
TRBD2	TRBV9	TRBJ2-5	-	TGTGCCAGCAGCGGTAGCGGGAGAGACTTGGAGACCCAGTACTTC	CASSGSGRDLETQYF
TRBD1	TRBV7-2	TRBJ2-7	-	TGTGCCAGCAGCTTAGAGACAGGGAGAGAGCAGTACTTC	CASSLETGREQYF
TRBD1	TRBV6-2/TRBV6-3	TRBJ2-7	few	TGTGCCAGCAGTCAACCGGGACAGAGGCGGTACGAGCAGTACTTC	CASSQPGQRRYEQYF
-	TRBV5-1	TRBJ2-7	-	TGCGCCAGCAGCGTCGAGGGGTTGTCCTACGAGCAGTACTTC	CASSVEGLSYEQYF
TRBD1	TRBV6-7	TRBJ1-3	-	TGTGCCAGCAGTTACTCCGGGACAGTCTCTGGAAACACCATATATTTT	CASSYSGTVSGNTIYF
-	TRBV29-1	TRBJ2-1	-	TGCAGCGTTGCACGGGGGCGGTTCTCCTACAATGAGCAGTTCTTC	CSVARGRFSYNEQFF
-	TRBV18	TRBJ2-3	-	TGTGCCAGCTCACCGGGACACCTTCAGACGCAGTATTTT	CASSPGHLQTQYF
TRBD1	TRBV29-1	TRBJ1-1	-	TGCAGCGTTGCGTTTGCAGGGGGAGCTTTCTTT	CSVAFAGGAFF
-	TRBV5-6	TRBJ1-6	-	TGTGCCAGCAGCCCCCGCCCAGGGTTTATGGGCTCCTATAATTCACCCCTCCACTTT	CASSPRPGFMGSYNSPLHF
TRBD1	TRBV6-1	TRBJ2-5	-	TGTGCCAGCAGTGAAGGCCCGGACAGGGAATACTTC	CASSEGPDREYF
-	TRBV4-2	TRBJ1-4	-	TGTGCCAGCAGCCAAGTTGCGGCAGGAGGTAATGAAAAACTGTTTTTT	CASSQVAAGGNEKLFF
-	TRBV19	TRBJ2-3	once	TGTGCCAGTAGTATAGTCCAGGGTAGTCGAGATACGCAGTATTTT	CASSIVQGSRDTQYF
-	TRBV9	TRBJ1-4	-	TGTGCCAGCAGCGTAGGAGTCAGTCTAGGGGAAAAACTGTTTTTT	CASSVGVSLGEKLFF
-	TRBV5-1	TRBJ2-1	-	TGCGCCAGCAGCTGGGGGACTGGCAATGAGCAGTTCTTC	CASSWGTGNEQFF
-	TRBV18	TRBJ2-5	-	TGTGCCAGCTCACCACTCTCAGGCGGGGATCGGACCCAGTACTTC	CASSPLSGGDRTQYF
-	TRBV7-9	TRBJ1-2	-	TGTGCCAGCAGCTCGCTCGGGGGTACTAACTATGGCTACACCTTC	CASSSLGGTNYGYTF
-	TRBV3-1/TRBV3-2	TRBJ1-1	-	TGTGCCAGCAGCTTATCACAGGGTCGCGCGGATGAAGCTTTCTTT	CASSLSQGRADEAFF
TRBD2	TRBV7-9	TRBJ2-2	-	TGTGCCAGCAGCCCCTCTGGCGGGGGAGGGACCGGGGAGCTGTTTTTT	CASSPSGGGGTGELFF
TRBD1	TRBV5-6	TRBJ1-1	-	TGTGCCAGCAGCATAGGACAGGGGAACACTGAAGCTTTCTTT	CASSIGQGNTEAFF
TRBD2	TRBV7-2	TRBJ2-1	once	TGTGCCAGCAGAGCTAGCGGGGGGGCCATAAGCAATGAGCAGTTCTTC	CASRASGGAISNEQFF
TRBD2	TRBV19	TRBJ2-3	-	TGTGCCAGTAGTATACTAGCGGGAGGTATCGATACGCAGTATTTT	CASSILAGGIDTQYF
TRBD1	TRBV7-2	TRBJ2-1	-	TGTGCCAGCAGCCCACAACCAGCCGGGACAGGGAACAATGAGCAGTTCTTC	CASSPQPAGTGNNEQFF
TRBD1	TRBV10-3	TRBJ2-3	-	TGTGCCATCAGCGGACAGGGGGCTCAGGGAGATACGCAGTATTTT	CAISGQGAQGDTQYF
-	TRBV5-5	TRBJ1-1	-	TGTGCCAGCAGCTTGGCCGGGGACACTGAAGCTTTCTTT	CASSLAGDTEAFF
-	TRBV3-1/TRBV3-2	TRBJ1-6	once	TGTGCCAGCAGCCAAGACAGGGGAAGTTCACCCCTCCACTTT	CASSQDRGSSPLHF
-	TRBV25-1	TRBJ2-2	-	TGTGCCAGCAGTGACCCCGGCCATTCGGGGACCGGGGAGCTGTTTTTT	CASSDPGHSGTGELFF
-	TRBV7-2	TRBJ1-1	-	TGTGCCAGCAGCTTGATCCAACGCACTGAAGCTTTCTTT	CASSLIQRTEAFF
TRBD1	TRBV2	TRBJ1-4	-	TGTGCCAGCAGAGGCGGGACAGGGTATGAAAAACTGTTTTTT	CASRGGTGYEKLFF
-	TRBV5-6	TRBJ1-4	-	TGTGCCAGCAGCTTCGGAGGGGCTGAAAAACTGTTTTTT	CASSFGGAEKLFF
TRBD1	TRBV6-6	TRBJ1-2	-	TGTGCCAGCAGAGGGACAGGGGAGGTTGGCTACACCTTC	CASRGTGEVGYTF
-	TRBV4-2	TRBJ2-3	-	TGTGCCAGCAGCAGACCCCGGGAGCGCCCTACAGATACGCAGTATTTT	CASSRPRERPTDTQYF
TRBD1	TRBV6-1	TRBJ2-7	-	TGTGCCAGCAGTGAAATGCAGGGGGCGAGCTACGAGCAGTACTTC	CASSEMQGASYEQYF
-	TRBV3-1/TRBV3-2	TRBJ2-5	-	TGTGCCAGCAGCCTGGGGCGGGGGACCCAGTACTTC	CASSLGRGTQYF
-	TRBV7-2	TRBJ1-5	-	TGTGCCAGCAGCTTGACAGGTGGCAATCAGCCCCAGCATTTT	CASSLTGGNQPQHF
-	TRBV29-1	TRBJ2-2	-	TGCAGCGTGGCAGGGTACGGGGAGCTGTTTTTT	CSVAGYGELFF
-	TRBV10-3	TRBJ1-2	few	TGTGCCATCAGTGGAGGAAGACAGTTATTTGGCTACACCTTC	CAISGGRQLFGYTF
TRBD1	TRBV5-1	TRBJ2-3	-	TGCGCCAGCAGCTTTCTACAGGGGCCCACAGATACGCAGTATTTT	CASSFLQGPTDTQYF
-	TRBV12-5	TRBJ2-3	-	TGTGCTAGTGGTAACACAGATTTTAGCACAGATACGCAGTATTTT	CASGNTDFSTDTQYF
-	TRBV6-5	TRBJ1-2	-	TGTGCCAGCGATGGCGGCTATGGCTACACCTTC	CASDGGYGYTF
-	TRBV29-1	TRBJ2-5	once	TGCAGCGTTGAGTTTAGGGCCCAAGAGACCCAGTACTTC	CSVEFRAQETQYF
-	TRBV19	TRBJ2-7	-	TGTGCCAGTAGTATAGGCCCGACGGGCGAGCAGTACTTC	CASSIGPTGEQYF
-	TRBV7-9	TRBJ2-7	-	TGTGCCAGCAGTAAGCGGACCCAATCCTACGAGCAGTACTTC	CASSKRTQSYEQYF
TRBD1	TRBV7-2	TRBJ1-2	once	TGTGCCAGCAGCTCAACGGGACAGGGGACCTATGGCTACACCTTC	CASSSTGQGTYGYTF